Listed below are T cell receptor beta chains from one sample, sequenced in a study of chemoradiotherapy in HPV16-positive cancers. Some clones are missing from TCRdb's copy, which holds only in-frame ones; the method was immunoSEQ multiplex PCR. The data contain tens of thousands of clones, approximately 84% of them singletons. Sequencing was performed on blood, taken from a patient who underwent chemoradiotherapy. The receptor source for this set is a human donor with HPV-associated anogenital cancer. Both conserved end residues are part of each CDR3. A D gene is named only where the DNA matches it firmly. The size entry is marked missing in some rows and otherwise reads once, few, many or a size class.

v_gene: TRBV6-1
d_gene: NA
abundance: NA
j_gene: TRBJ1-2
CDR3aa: CASSEAGYRSYGYTF
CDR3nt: TGTGCCAGCAGTGAAGCCGGGTATCGGTCCTATGGCTACACCTTC

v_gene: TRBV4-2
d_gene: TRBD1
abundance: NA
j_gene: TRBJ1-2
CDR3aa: CASSLDRERNSRGSNGYTF
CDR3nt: TGTGCCAGCAGCCTCGACAGGGAGCGTAATTCGAGAGGTTCTAATGGCTACACCTTC

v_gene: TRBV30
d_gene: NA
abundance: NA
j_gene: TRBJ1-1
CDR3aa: CAWSSTGMNTEAFF
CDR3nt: TGTGCCTGGAGTAGTACGGGTATGAACACTGAAGCTTTCTTT

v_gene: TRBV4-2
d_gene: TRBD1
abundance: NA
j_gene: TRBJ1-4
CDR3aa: CASSNKRTTGKTNEKLFF
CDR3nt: TGTGCCAGCAGCAACAAACGCACGACAGGGAAGACTAATGAAAAACTGTTTTTT

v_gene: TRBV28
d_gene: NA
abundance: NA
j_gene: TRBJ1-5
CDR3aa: CASSEYRDTGQPQHF
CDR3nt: TGTGCCAGCAGTGAATACAGGGATACGGGTCAGCCCCAGCATTTT

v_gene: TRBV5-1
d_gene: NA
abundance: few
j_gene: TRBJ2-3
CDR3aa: CASSLSTGTTDTQYF
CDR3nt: TGCGCCAGCAGCTTGTCGACGGGGACCACAGATACGCAGTATTTT

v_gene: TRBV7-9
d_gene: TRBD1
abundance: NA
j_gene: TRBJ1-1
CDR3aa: CASSRGQGRQGSTEAFF
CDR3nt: TGTGCCAGCAGCCGCGGACAGGGGAGGCAGGGGAGCACTGAAGCTTTCTTT

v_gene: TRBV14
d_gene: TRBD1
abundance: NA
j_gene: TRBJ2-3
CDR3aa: CASSQVWDRRTDTQYF
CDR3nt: TGTGCCAGCAGCCAAGTGTGGGACAGGAGGACAGATACGCAGTATTTT

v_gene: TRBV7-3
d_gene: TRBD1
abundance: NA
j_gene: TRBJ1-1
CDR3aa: CASSRTGETEAFF
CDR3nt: TGTGCCAGCAGCCGTACAGGGGAAACTGAAGCTTTCTTT

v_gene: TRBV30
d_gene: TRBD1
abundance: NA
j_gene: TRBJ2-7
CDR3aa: CAWSRTGVLREQYF
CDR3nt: TGTGCCTGGAGTCGGACAGGGGTTTTGAGGGAGCAGTACTTC

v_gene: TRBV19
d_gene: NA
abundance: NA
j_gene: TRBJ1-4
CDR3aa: CASSPPFGEKLFF
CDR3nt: TGTGCCAGTAGTCCCCCCTTCGGAGAAAAACTGTTTTTT

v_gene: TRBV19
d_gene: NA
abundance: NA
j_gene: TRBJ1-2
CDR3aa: CASSIDLGTHLGYTF
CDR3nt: TGTGCCAGTAGTATAGACCTCGGGACGCATCTTGGCTACACCTTC

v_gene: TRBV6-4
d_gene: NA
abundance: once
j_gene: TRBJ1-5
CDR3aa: CASCSKSQHF
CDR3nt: TGTGCCAGCTGCTCGAAGTCCCAGCATTTT

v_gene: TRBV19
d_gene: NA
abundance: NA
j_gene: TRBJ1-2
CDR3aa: CASSILGSGVNGYTF
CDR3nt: TGTGCCAGTAGTATTTTAGGGTCAGGGGTGAATGGCTACACCTTC

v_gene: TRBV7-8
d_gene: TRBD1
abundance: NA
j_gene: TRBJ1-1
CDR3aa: CASSLFLGIGTGRGTEAFF
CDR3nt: TGTGCCAGCAGCTTATTCCTGGGTATAGGGACAGGGCGCGGCACTGAAGCTTTCTTT

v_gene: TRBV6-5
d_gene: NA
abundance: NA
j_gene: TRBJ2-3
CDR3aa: CASSPVWAGDTQYF
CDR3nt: TGTGCCAGCAGTCCGGTATGGGCTGGAGATACGCAGTATTTT

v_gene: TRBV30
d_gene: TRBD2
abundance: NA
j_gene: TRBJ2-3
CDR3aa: CAWSALGRLAGGRSVIDTQYF
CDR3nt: TGTGCCTGGAGTGCATTAGGACGACTAGCGGGGGGGCGAAGTGTAATTGATACGCAGTATTTT

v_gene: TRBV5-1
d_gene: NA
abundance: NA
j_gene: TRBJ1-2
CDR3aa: CASSSTVANLYGYTF
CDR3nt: TGCGCCAGCAGCTCGACAGTAGCTAACCTTTATGGCTACACCTTC

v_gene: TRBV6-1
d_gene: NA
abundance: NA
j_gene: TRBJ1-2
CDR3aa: CASHKVMGYTF
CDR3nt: TGTGCCAGCCACAAGGTCATGGGCTACACCTTC

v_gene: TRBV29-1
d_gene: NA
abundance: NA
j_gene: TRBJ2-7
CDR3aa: CSVVGTGGGEQYF
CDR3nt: TGCAGCGTTGTAGGGACAGGCGGGGGCGAGCAGTACTTC

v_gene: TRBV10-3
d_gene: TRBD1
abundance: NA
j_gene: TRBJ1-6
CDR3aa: CATQTGQGRSSPLHF
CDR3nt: TGTGCCACCCAAACTGGACAGGGTAGGAGCTCACCCCTCCACTTT

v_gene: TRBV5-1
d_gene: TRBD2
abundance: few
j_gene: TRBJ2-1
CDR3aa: CASSGGLAGGEEQFF
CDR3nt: TGCGCCAGCAGCGGTGGACTAGCGGGGGGTGAGGAGCAGTTCTTC

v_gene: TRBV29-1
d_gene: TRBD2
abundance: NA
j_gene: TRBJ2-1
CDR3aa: CSVERSSGGPGNEQFF
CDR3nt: TGCAGCGTTGAACGTAGTAGCGGGGGGCCGGGTAATGAGCAGTTCTTC

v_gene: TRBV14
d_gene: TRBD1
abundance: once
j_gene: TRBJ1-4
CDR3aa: CASSLRTGDATNEKLFF
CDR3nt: TGTGCCAGCAGCCTAAGGACAGGGGATGCAACTAATGAAAAACTGTTTTTT

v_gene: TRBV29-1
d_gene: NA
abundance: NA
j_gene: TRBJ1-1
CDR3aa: CSVGREKAFF
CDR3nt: TGCAGCGTGGGACGGGAAAAGGCTTTCTTT

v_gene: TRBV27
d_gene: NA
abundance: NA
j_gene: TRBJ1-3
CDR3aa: CASSFGAGNTIYF
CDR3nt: TGTGCCAGCAGTTTTGGGGCTGGAAACACCATATATTTT

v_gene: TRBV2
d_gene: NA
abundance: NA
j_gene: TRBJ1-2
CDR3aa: CASSIWTENYGYTF
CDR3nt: TGTGCCAGCAGTATTTGGACGGAAAACTATGGCTACACCTTC

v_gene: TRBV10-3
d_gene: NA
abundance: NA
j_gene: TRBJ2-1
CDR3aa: CAISANNNEQFF
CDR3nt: TGTGCCATCAGTGCGAACAACAATGAGCAGTTCTTC

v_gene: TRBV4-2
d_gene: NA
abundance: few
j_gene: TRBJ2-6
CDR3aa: CASSRVESAGTGANVLTF
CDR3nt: TGTGCCAGCAGCCGAGTAGAGTCCGCAGGGACTGGGGCCAACGTCCTGACTTTC

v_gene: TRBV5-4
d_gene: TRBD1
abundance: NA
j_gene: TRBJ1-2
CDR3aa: CASSLRDSYGYTF
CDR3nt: TGTGCCAGCAGCCTCCGGGACAGCTATGGCTACACCTTC

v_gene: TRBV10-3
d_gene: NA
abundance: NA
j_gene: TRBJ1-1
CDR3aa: CAISGERNTEAFF
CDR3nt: TGTGCCATCAGTGGAGAAAGGAACACTGAAGCTTTCTTT

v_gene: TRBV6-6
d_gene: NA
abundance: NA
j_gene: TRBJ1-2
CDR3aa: CASSYSRTTNYGYTF
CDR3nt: TGTGCCAGCAGTTACAGCAGGACAACTAACTATGGCTACACCTTC

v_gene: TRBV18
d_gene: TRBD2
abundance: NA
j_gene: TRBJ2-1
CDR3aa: CASSPKSGGFDEQFF
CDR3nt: TGTGCCAGCTCACCAAAAAGCGGGGGGTTCGATGAGCAGTTCTTC

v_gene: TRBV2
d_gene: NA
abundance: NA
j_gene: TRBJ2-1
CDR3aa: CASSQTEYNEQFF
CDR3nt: TGTGCCAGCAGCCAGACAGAATACAATGAGCAGTTCTTC

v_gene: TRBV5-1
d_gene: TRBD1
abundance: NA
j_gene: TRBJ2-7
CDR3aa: CASSPPGGQGNYEQYF
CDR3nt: TGCGCCAGCAGCCCCCCGGGGGGACAGGGGAACTACGAGCAGTACTTC

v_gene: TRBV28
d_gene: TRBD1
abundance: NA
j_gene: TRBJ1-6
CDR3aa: CASRQSRTGGFSPLHF
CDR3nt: TGTGCCAGCAGACAATCTAGGACAGGGGGGTTTTCACCCCTCCACTTT

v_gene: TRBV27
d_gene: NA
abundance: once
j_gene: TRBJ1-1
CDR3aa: CASSFNTGLETEAFF
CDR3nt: TGTGCCAGCAGTTTTAATACAGGGCTGGAGACTGAAGCTTTCTTT

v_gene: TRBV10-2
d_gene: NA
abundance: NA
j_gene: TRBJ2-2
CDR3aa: CASSQHTGELFF
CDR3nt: TGCGCCAGCAGTCAGCACACCGGGGAGCTGTTTTTT

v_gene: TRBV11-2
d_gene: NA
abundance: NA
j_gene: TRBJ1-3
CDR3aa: CASSPRQELISGNTIYF
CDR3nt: TGTGCCAGCAGCCCTCGACAGGAGCTAATTTCTGGAAACACCATATATTTT

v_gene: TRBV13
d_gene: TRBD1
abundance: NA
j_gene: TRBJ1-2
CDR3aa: CASSLQSLGQDYGYTF
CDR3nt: TGTGCCAGCAGCTTGCAAAGTCTGGGACAGGACTATGGCTACACCTTC

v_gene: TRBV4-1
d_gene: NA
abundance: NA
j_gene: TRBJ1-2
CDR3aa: CASSQVLSVYGYTF
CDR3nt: TGCGCCAGCAGCCAAGTTCTGTCTGTCTATGGCTACACCTTC

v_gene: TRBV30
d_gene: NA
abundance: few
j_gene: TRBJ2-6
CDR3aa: CAWSVGETGANVLTF
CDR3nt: TGTGCCTGGAGTGTAGGAGAAACTGGGGCCAACGTCCTGACTTTC

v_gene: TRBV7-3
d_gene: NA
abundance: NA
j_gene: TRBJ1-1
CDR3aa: CASSLSMGGEAFF
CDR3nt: TGTGCCAGCAGCTTAAGTATGGGTGGTGAAGCTTTCTTT

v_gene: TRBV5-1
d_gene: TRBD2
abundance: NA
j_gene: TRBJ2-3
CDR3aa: CASAKSGGAVDTQYF
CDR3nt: TGCGCCAGCGCTAAGAGCGGGGGGGCCGTAGATACGCAGTATTTT

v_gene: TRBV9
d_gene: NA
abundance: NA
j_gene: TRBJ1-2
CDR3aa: CASSARRDHYGYTF
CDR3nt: TGTGCCAGCAGCGCCCGGAGGGACCATTATGGCTACACCTTC

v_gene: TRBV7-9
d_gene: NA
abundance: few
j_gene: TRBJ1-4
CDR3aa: CASSLGTANEKLFF
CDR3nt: TGTGCCAGCAGCTTAGGGACAGCTAATGAAAAACTGTTTTTT

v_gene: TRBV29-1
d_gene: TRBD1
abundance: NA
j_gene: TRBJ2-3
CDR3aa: CSVEGGDRHTDTQYF
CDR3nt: TGCAGCGTTGAGGGTGGGGACAGACATACAGATACGCAGTATTTT

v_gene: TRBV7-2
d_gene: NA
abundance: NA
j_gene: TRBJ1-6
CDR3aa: CASSLSQGSYNSPLHF
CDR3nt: TGTGCCAGCAGCTTATCACAAGGGAGCTATAATTCACCCCTCCACTTT

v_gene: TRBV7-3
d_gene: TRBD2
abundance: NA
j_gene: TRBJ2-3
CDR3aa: CASSWGLAGNTDTQYF
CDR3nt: TGTGCCAGCAGCTGGGGGCTAGCGGGGAACACAGATACGCAGTATTTT